This T cell receptor (beta chain) was obtained from a study of T cells in Graves' hyperthyroidism and ophthalmopathy. Findings and limits, study-wide: Ophthalmopathy got predicted by the model a median around 6.6 months before its onset. From stable hyperthyroidism, ophthalmopathy was separated by a 13 V-J model. Within blood appeared most thyroid clonotypes that had expanded above 0.001.

The germline V gene has CDR1 KGHSH and CDR2 LQKENI. CDR3 length: 15 residues. The ends were cut back, 5 bases at V and 3 bases at J, with 14 bases in the middle. Researchers took RNA transcripts and amplified the TCR beta CDR3 regions from them. Primed by the HTBI set, a first-round RT-PCR was run on the TCR CDR3. TCRdb re-called the multiplex PCR reads with MiXCR, one entry per CDR3 protein. The top ten clones hold around 20% of a sample with 550,000 to 600,000 distinct CDR3 sequences, more than 45% of them seen once. Concerning this clonotype: Antigen specificity is unknown.

The source is an adult woman with Graves' disease, either hyperthyroidism or ophthalmopathy (not recorded which). The sequenced sample was peripheral blood or thyroid tissue (not recorded which). This chain connects TRBV18 to TRBJ1-5; D perhaps matches TRBD1 (5 bases). The DNA of the CDR3 is TGTGCCAGCTCATGGGGACGGGAGCACAATCAGCCCCAGCATTTT. It is translated as CASSWGREHNQPQHF.